This T cell receptor (beta chain) was sequenced for a study of persistence of HIV-infected CD4 T cells. The wider study: A couple of participants gave one leukapheresis sample; others gave up to about 180 mL blood repeatedly.

The immunoSEQ assay was version 4, run in survey mode. Profiled with immunoSEQ multiplex PCR; TCRdb holds only in-frame clones, not every one. Found here are over 15,000 clones, 65% of them singletons; the top ten hold over 1.5%. The trim removed 2 bases at V and 6 bases at J, leaving 5 bases unmatched. CDR3 length equals 14 residues. Germline V CDR1 and CDR2: SGHTA, FQGNSA. An overlapping HIV-1 Gag peptide pool stimulated these cells at about 1 ug/peptide/mL. Responding CD4+ T cells were sorted by upregulation of both CD40 ligand and CD69. Whole-study findings and limits: The rare CMV-responding cells with HIV-1 proviruses were not separately TCR-sequenced.

As concerns this clone: Its antigen is not known.

The specimen comprised CD4+ T cells sorted from PBMCs after roughly 17-hour stimulation, sampled from a patient who received antiretroviral therapy. The gene calls are TRBV7-2 and TRBJ1-1; TRBD1 matches 8 bases. The TCR sequence derives from an adult woman with HIV who was CMV-seropositive. In DNA, the CDR3 is TGTGCCAGCAGCTTACCCAGGACAGGGCCTGAAGCTTTCTTT. Translating gives CASSLPRTGPEAFF.